These 26 T cell receptor beta chains were sequenced from one sample in a study of T cells after yellow fever vaccination. Using its own MiXCR run on the 5' RACE reads, TCRdb lists one record per CDR3 protein. The sample has some 340,000 distinct CDR3 sequences, 9.5% to 12% seen once. The specimen was CD4+ T cells sorted from PBMCs, collected 45 days after the yellow fever booster vaccination. The source is a man between 18 and 35 years old who received the YFV17D yellow fever vaccine.

This clonotype occurred many times. The chain recombines TRBV5-1 with TRBJ1-6, with D possibly being TRBD1 (5 bases). CDR3 length: 16 amino acids. V lost 1 base to trimming and J lost 4 bases, with 12 bases between them. The germline gives CDR1 SGHRS, CDR2 YFSETQ. CDR3: CASSLSGRIYNSPLHF. CDR3 nucleotide sequence: TGCGCCAGCAGCTTGTCGGGGCGGATATATAATTCACCCCTCCACTTT.

The chain uses TRBV7-2 and TRBJ1-2; 9 positions match TRBD1. From germline, CDR1 is SGHTA and CDR2 FQGNSA. V was pared by 3 bases and J by 7 bases, with 6 bases of the junction left unmatched. This CDR3 has 14 residues. The CDR3, as DNA: TGTGCCAGCAGCTTCGGACAGGGGAGGATTGGCTACACCTTC. Amino acids: CASSFGQGRIGYTF.

The chain links TRBV7-2 to TRBJ2-7; either TRBD1 or TRBD2 may supply D (5 bases each). V lost 3 bases to trimming and J lost 0 bases, with 12 bases between them. Germline V gene sequence: CDR1 SGHTA, CDR2 FQGNSA. The CDR3 totals 15 residues. The chain's CDR3 is CASSLGTEASYEQYF. CDR3 in DNA: TGTGCCAGCAGCTTGGGGACGGAAGCCTCCTACGAGCAGTACTTC.

This clonotype came up a few times. This sequence joins TRBV15 and TRBJ2-3; D uncertain. This CDR3 spans 16 amino acids. Trimming stripped 0 bases from V and 0 bases from J, with 10 bases between. Germline V CDR1 and CDR2: LNHNV, YYDKDF (reference sequence). CDR3 sequence: CATSRDRVISTDTQYF. The CDR3 DNA reads TGTGCCACCAGCAGAGATCGCGTCATCAGCACAGATACGCAGTATTTT.

The CDR3 is CASSVRRQPNEKLFF. The CDR3 bases are TGTGCCAGCAGTGTAAGGAGACAGCCTAATGAAAAACTGTTTTTT. The V and J genes are TRBV2 and TRBJ1-4; tentatively, D is TRBD1 (5 bases). V dropped 4 bases and J dropped 3 bases, with 12 bases sitting between them. Per germline, CDR1 SNHLY and CDR2 FYNNEI. This CDR3 spans 15 amino acids. The whole variable domain, filled in from reference TRBV2 and TRBJ1-4, reads EPEVTQTPSHQVTQMGQEVILRCVPISNHLYFYWYRQILGQKVEFLVSFYNNEISEKSEIFDDQFSVERPDGSNFTLKIRSTKLEDSAMYFCASSVRRQPNEKLFFGSGTQLSVL.

J is TRBJ1-6 and V is TRBV27; D is possibly TRBD1 (5 bases). There are 16 residues in the CDR3. V was clipped by 3 bases and J by 7 bases, with 16 bases between them. Germline V gene lookup returns CDR1 MNHEY and CDR2 SMNVEV (reference sequence). CDR3 coding DNA: TGTGCCAGCAGTTTGGGCAGGGTTAAGGAGAATTCACCCCTCCACTTT. This codes for CASSLGRVKENSPLHF.

This clonotype appeared many times. The J gene is TRBJ1-6, the V gene TRBV18; TRBD1 is a possible D gene (6 bases). In germline, CDR1 is KGHSH, CDR2 LQKENI. Trimming stripped 3 bases from V and 7 bases from J, with 16 bases between. CDR3 length equals 16 residues. The CDR3 loop is CASSPLITGSNSPLHF. The CDR3 DNA reads TGTGCCAGCTCACCTCTCATAACAGGGAGCAATTCACCCCTCCACTTT.

This clonotype was observed a few times. The gene calls are TRBV9 and TRBJ2-3; no definite D call. CDR1 is SGDLS, CDR2 YYNGEE, per germline. This CDR3 is built from 15 residues. V lost 1 base, J lost 2 bases, and 11 bases lay in between. The chain's CDR3 is CASSVLSGPTDTQYF. The CDR3 bases are TGTGCCAGCAGCGTACTCTCGGGTCCCACAGATACGCAGTATTTT.

This clonotype has only a few counts. V usage is TRBV12-3 or TRBV12-4 and J usage is TRBJ2-1, with 7 bases identical to TRBD1. Germline trimming cut 7 bases from V and 9 bases from J; bases unmatched to any gene: 12. This CDR3 is built from 14 residues. CDR3 bases: TGTGCCAGCACCTGGACAGGCAGAGCCTTTGAGCAGTTCTTC. It encodes CASTWTGRAFEQFF.

The rearrangement joins TRBV20-1 to TRBJ1-5; TRBD1 agrees at 7 bases. Germline V gene sequence: CDR1 DFQATT, CDR2 SNEGSKA (reference sequence). The CDR3 length is 14 residues. With V trimmed by 1 base and J by 5 bases, 5 bases remained unmatched. CDR3 region: CSARGGTVHQPQHF. The CDR3 region has the DNA TGCAGTGCTAGAGGGGGGACAGTCCATCAGCCCCAGCATTTT.

Many counts were recorded for this clonotype. The chain has TRBV5-6 and TRBJ1-5, with 7 bases identical to TRBD1. Germline trimming cut 3 bases from V and 5 bases from J; bases unmatched to any gene: 5. Germline V gene lookup returns CDR1 SGHDT and CDR2 YYEEEE. The CDR3 has 14 amino acids. The chain's CDR3 is CASSSRTGYQPQHF. The CDR3 DNA reads as TGTGCCAGCAGCTCTCGGACAGGATATCAGCCCCAGCATTTT.

The V call is TRBV5-1, the J call TRBJ1-6; 7 nucleotides match TRBD1. CDR1 and CDR2 (germline): SGHRS, YFSETQ. Trimming cost V 0 bases and J 9 bases; bases outside gene matches: 6. The CDR3 is 15 residues long. Here the CDR3 DNA reads TGCGCCAGCAGCTTGGACAGGGGTTTAAGTTCACCCCTCCACTTT. This encodes CASSLDRGLSSPLHF.

The chain uses TRBV20-1 and TRBJ1-6; D is unclear. Germline loops: CDR1 DFQATT, CDR2 SNEGSKA (reference sequence). CDR3 length equals 13 residues. V was cut by 3 bases and J by 1 base, with 4 bases left in between. CDR3 nucleotides: TGCAGTGCTAGGGTTTCCTATAATTCACCCCTCCACTTT. Protein: CSARVSYNSPLHF.

This clonotype was seen a few times. Sequence at one end of the junction differs from germline and may be a read error. V is TRBV11-2 and J is TRBJ1-5; no clear D gene. Germline CDR1 reads SGHAT; CDR2 reads FQNNGV. The CDR3 runs 14 residues. The CDR3 here is CARSFSGGNQPQHF. CDR3 DNA sequence: TGTGCCAGAAGCTTCAGTGGGGGCAATCAGCCCCAGCATTTT.

This clonotype has just a few counts. The chain employs TRBV19 and TRBJ1-1, with unresolved D. CDR3 size: 14 residues. V was cut by 7 bases and J by 4 bases, with 16 bases left in between. Germline CDR1 and CDR2: LNHDA and SQIVND (reference sequence). This CDR3 reads CASTDLNGGTEAFF. The CDR3 nucleotides are TGTGCCAGTACCGACTTAAACGGCGGCACTGAAGCTTTCTTT.

This clonotype was seen a handful of times. V and J are TRBV5-6 and TRBJ2-6; TRBD1 or TRBD2 may be the D gene (5 bases each). The CDR3 totals 17 residues. The germline V gene has CDR1 SGHDT and CDR2 YYEEEE. The V end was cut by 2 bases, the J end by 0 bases, with 12 bases between. Here the CDR3 DNA reads TGTGCCAGCAGCTTAACGGGGCCCTACTCTGGGGCCAACGTCCTGACTTTC. Encoded protein: CASSLTGPYSGANVLTF.

This clonotype was observed at least ten times. This chain links TRBV11-2 with TRBJ2-1; 8 bases match TRBD2. Trimming removed 4 bases from V and 14 bases from J; junction bases left unmatched: 16. The CDR3 has 15 amino acids. The V gene's germline CDR1 is SGHAT and CDR2 FQNNGV. The CDR3 DNA follows: TGTGCCAGCAGCTCCACACCGGGACTAGTCCCCGACGAGTTCTTC. This encodes CASSSTPGLVPDEFF. The full variable domain, in which reference TRBV11-2 and TRBJ2-1 provide the parts outside the CDR3, is EAGVAQSPRYKIIEKRQSVAFWCNPISGHATLYWYQQILGQGPKLLIQFQNNGVVDDSQLPKDRFSAERLKGVDSTLKIQPAKLEDSAVYLCASSSTPGLVPDEFFGPGTRLTVL.

The J gene is TRBJ1-6, the V gene TRBV3-1, with unresolved D. With 4 bases removed from V and 9 bases from J, the gap between germline ends came to 10 bases. Per the germline V gene, CDR1 is LGHDT and CDR2 is YNNKEL (reference sequence). The CDR3 is made up of 13 amino acids. Here the CDR3 reads CASSLHGGSPLHF. The CDR3 DNA reads TGTGCCAGCAGCCTACATGGAGGTTCACCCCTCCACTTT.

This clonotype has only a few counts. This rearrangement joins TRBV28 to TRBJ2-2; no reliable D call. V was trimmed by 7 bases and J by 6 bases, leaving 9 bases between them. CDR1 MDHEN and CDR2 SYDVKM come from the germline V gene. The CDR3 runs 12 residues. The DNA for the CDR3 is TGTGCCAGCATTCCGAGTTCCGGGGAGCTGTTTTTT. Translated, it gives CASIPSSGELFF.

The V and J genes are TRBV5-6 and TRBJ1-4, with 9 positions matching TRBD1. CDR1 SGHDT and CDR2 YYEEEE come from the germline V gene. The CDR3 spans 21 residues. V lost 2 bases and J lost 4; bases outside the gene matches: 21. This CDR3 reads CASSFTGTGIIRSNDNEKLFF. Written as DNA, the CDR3 is TGTGCCAGCAGCTTCACCGGGACAGGGATCATCCGGAGCAATGATAATGAAAAACTGTTTTTT.

V usage is TRBV2 and J usage is TRBJ2-4, with 8 nucleotides matching TRBD1. Per germline, CDR1 SNHLY and CDR2 FYNNEI. Unmatched junction bases numbered 4, after V lost 6 bases and J lost 0 bases. The CDR3 runs 15 residues. CDR3 amino acids: CASRDREEAKNIQYF. CDR3 nucleotide sequence: TGTGCCAGCAGGGACAGGGAGGAAGCCAAAAACATTCAGTACTTC.

In this sample, this clonotype turned up many times. The genes are TRBV5-1 and TRBJ2-3; D could derive from TRBD1 or TRBD2 (5 bases each). Trimming stripped 3 bases from V and 2 bases from J, with 10 bases between. The germline V gene encodes CDR1 SGHRS and CDR2 YFSETQ. The CDR3 is 14 residues long. The CDR3 DNA reads TGCGCCAGCAGCTCCGGGACCTACACAGATACGCAGTATTTT. Amino acids: CASSSGTYTDTQYF.

This clonotype has at least ten counts. The CDR3: CASSPPSGGETQYF. Written as DNA, the CDR3 is TGTGCCAGCAGCCCCCCGTCAGGGGGCGAGACCCAGTACTTC. The rearrangement uses TRBV11-2 and TRBJ2-5; TRBD1 agrees at 8 bases. The CDR3 sequence is 14 residues long. The V segment lost 5 bases and the J segment 5 bases; nucleotides outside the gene matches: 7. Germline lookup yields CDR1 SGHAT and CDR2 FQNNGV. The variable domain in full, with the rest retrieved from reference TRBV11-2 and TRBJ2-5, is EAGVAQSPRYKIIEKRQSVAFWCNPISGHATLYWYQQILGQGPKLLIQFQNNGVVDDSQLPKDRFSAERLKGVDSTLKIQPAKLEDSAVYLCASSPPSGGETQYFGPGTRLLVL.

The chain couples TRBV2 to TRBJ2-5; D gene uncertain. The germline CDR1 and CDR2 sequences are SNHLY and FYNNEI. Trimming left V 4 bases short and J 5 bases short, with 8 bases between. This CDR3 is 12 amino acids long. The DNA of the CDR3 is TGTGCCAGCAGTGGGTCACCGGAGACCCAGTACTTC. Its protein is CASSGSPETQYF.

This clonotype occurred a few times. The rearrangement uses TRBV7-9 and TRBJ2-1, with TRBD2 identical over 7 bases. The CDR3 sequence is 14 residues long. V lost 4 bases to trimming and J lost 7 bases; unmatched junction nucleotides: 7. CDR1 and CDR2 from the germline V gene are SEHNR and FQNEAQ (reference sequence). The CDR3 region is CASSSRSGGNEQFF. DNA of the CDR3: TGTGCCAGCAGCTCAAGGTCGGGGGGAAATGAGCAGTTCTTC.

The chain employs TRBV6-5 and TRBJ1-2; 9 nucleotides match TRBD1. CDR3 length: 17 amino acids. Germline V CDR1 and CDR2: MNHEY, SVGAGI. After removal of 6 bases from V and 8 bases from J, the junction contained 19 bases not matched to a gene. CDR3 residues: CASSINTGGPFRRGYTF. The CDR3 nucleotides are TGTGCCAGCAGCATTAATACAGGGGGCCCTTTTCGACGGGGCTACACCTTC.